The 27 T cell receptor beta chains below all came from one sample that was sequenced in a study of control samples from healthy donors and cancer patients (dated by TCRdb to about 2020). Library construction relied on the immunoSEQ multiplex PCR assay. This is the immuneACCESS table as TCRdb keeps it, with only in-frame sequences that have V and J called. A part of the clones is gone; compared with another copy, unresolved V genes explain less than half, and the rest is unexplained. A total of about 69,000 clones appear in this sample, about 80% of them only once. The ten largest clones add up to approximately 2.8% of the sample. Sequenced sample: PBMCs. These receptors came from a woman in her forties or fifties with lung cancer.

V is TRBV7-3 and J is TRBJ2-7; TRBD1 agrees at 8 bases. J gave up 6 bases and V 5 bases, and 3 bases lay outside the gene matches. Germline V CDR1 and CDR2: SGHTA, FQGTGA. This CDR3 comprises 12 residues. CDR3 loop: CASSHGQGEQYF. DNA for the CDR3: TGTGCCAGCAGCCACGGACAGGGCGAGCAGTACTTC.

The chain recombines TRBV7-2 with TRBJ2-5, with D possibly being TRBD1 (8 bases). CDR1 and CDR2 (germline): SGHTA, FQGNSA. V lost 1 base, J lost 5 bases, and 11 bases lay in between. The CDR3 consists of 14 residues. DNA of the CDR3: TGTGCCAGCAGCTTAGACAGGGGGGGCGAGACCCAGTACTTC. This translates into CASSLDRGGETQYF.

The chain combines TRBV24-1 with TRBJ2-7, with 8 bases lining up with TRBD1. CDR1 is KGHDR, CDR2 SFDVKD, per germline. V was clipped by 4 bases and J by 1 base; unmatched bases: 5. CDR3 size: 15 residues. The CDR3 nucleotides read TGTGCCACCAGTGACCCTCGACAGGGGTCCTACGAGCAGTACTTC. Its translation is CATSDPRQGSYEQYF.

CDR3 DNA sequence: TGTGCCAGCAGTCGACAGGGGATTGAAAAACTGTTTTTT. Translated, it gives CASSRQGIEKLFF. The genes are TRBV12-3 or TRBV12-4 and TRBJ1-4, with 8 positions matching TRBD1. V lost 5 bases to trimming and J lost 7 bases; unmatched junction nucleotides: 3. The length of the CDR3 is 13 residues.

This chain links TRBV6-1 with TRBJ2-2, with D perhaps TRBD2 (5 bases). This CDR3 is built from 14 residues. CDR1 is MNHNS, CDR2 SASEGT, per germline. Trimming left V 3 bases short and J 6 bases short, with 11 bases between. CDR3 protein: CASSDKIAPGELFF. CDR3 nucleotide sequence: TGTGCCAGCAGTGATAAAATAGCGCCCGGGGAGCTGTTTTTT.

This clone was seen just once. The gene calls are TRBV27 and TRBJ2-2, with D uncertain. CDR1 and CDR2 from the germline V gene are MNHEY and SMNVEV (reference sequence). The CDR3 has 14 residues. The germline V and J ends were trimmed by 4 bases and 5 bases, with 11 bases remaining between them. The CDR3 DNA is TGTGCCAGCAGTTCGTTAACTGAGACCGGGGAGCTGTTTTTT. It encodes CASSSLTETGELFF.

V usage is TRBV24-1 and J usage is TRBJ1-5; TRBD1 matches at 8 bases. This CDR3 is built from 19 residues. Germline lookup yields CDR1 KGHDR and CDR2 SFDVKD. J was trimmed by 1 base and V by 3 bases; bases with no gene match: 13. CDR3 in DNA: TGTGCCACCAGTGATCCCCCTCGGACAGGGCCGGGCAGCAATCAGCCCCAGCATTTT. It encodes CATSDPPRTGPGSNQPQHF.

This chain links TRBV19 with TRBJ1-2, with 7 bases identical to TRBD1. The CDR3 covers 13 residues. Germline V CDR1 and CDR2: LNHDA, SQIVND (reference sequence). V lost 9 bases, J lost 8 bases, and 12 bases stayed unmatched. The CDR3 DNA follows: TGTGCCAGCCACGGACAGGCACTCGGGGGCTACACCTTC. Amino acid sequence: CASHGQALGGYTF.

V is TRBV24-1 and J is TRBJ1-2, with TRBD1 matching over 7 bases. The V gene end was trimmed by 3 bases and the J gene end by 4 bases; junction bases not matched to a gene: 4. CDR3 size: 14 residues. CDR1 KGHDR and CDR2 SFDVKD come from the germline V gene. The CDR3 DNA is TGTGCCACCAGTGATCCGGGACAGAGCTATGGCTACACCTTC. It codes for CATSDPGQSYGYTF.

This sequence joins TRBV7-2 and TRBJ1-1; D remains ambiguous. Trimming stripped 2 bases from V and 1 base from J, with 8 bases between. This CDR3 spans 14 amino acids. Per the germline V gene, CDR1 is SGHTA and CDR2 is FQGNSA. DNA of the CDR3: TGTGCCAGCAGCTTATCCAGAGAGAACACTGAAGCTTTCTTT. As protein: CASSLSRENTEAFF.

This clone was recorded once. The chain uses TRBV2 and TRBJ2-7; the D gene is possibly TRBD1 (6 bases). Deletions cut 7 bases from V and 4 bases from J, with 14 bases between. The CDR3 loop spans 13 amino acids. The germline V gene has CDR1 SNHLY and CDR2 FYNNEI. The CDR3 DNA is TGTGCCAGCACCGAGGGGACACCATACGAGCAGTACTTC. Translation: CASTEGTPYEQYF.

This rearrangement joins TRBV3-1 (or the pseudogene TRBV3-2) to TRBJ2-1; the D gene is possibly TRBD1 (5 bases). V lost 4 bases to trimming and J lost 9 bases, with 13 bases between them. The CDR3 sequence is 13 residues long. Germline CDR1 and CDR2: LGHDT and YNNKEL (reference sequence). CDR3 DNA: TGTGCCAGCAGCCTATTCTCAGGGTTTGAGCAGTTCTTC. It encodes CASSLFSGFEQFF.

The V call is TRBV7-2, the J call TRBJ2-7; 7 bases map to TRBD1. CDR3 length: 16 amino acids. Losses at the gene ends were 1 base for V and 0 bases for J; bases not matched to a gene: 6. Per the germline V gene, CDR1 is SGHTA and CDR2 is FQGNSA. In nucleotides, the CDR3 is TGTGCCAGCAGCTTAGAGGGCAGGGGGAGCTCCTACGAGCAGTACTTC. As protein: CASSLEGRGSSYEQYF.

CDR3 DNA sequence: TGTGCCAGCAGTCCTTGGGGGGCTCTGAGCACAGATACGCAGTATTTT. Translated, it gives CASSPWGALSTDTQYF. The chain combines TRBV27 with TRBJ2-3; D may match TRBD1 or TRBD2 (6 bases each). The CDR3 loop spans 16 amino acids. Trimming stripped 5 bases from V and 0 bases from J, with 15 bases between. Germline V CDR1 and CDR2: MNHEY, SMNVEV (reference sequence).

The rearrangement uses TRBV10-3 and TRBJ1-1, with a tentative D call TRBD1 (6 bases). The CDR3 consists of 20 residues. The germline V gene has CDR1 ENHRY and CDR2 SYGVKD. V shed 4 bases and J shed 0 bases, with 27 bases lying between them. The CDR3 loop is CAISGGIGGRGKSMNTEAFF. The CDR3, as DNA: TGTGCCATCAGTGGTGGTATAGGGGGGCGCGGTAAGTCCATGAACACTGAAGCTTTCTTT.

This sequence joins TRBV6-1 and TRBJ1-4, with 8 bases aligning to TRBD1. The CDR3 spans 16 residues. The junction had 7 bases not matched to a gene; V was cut back by 3 bases and J by 4 bases. The germline CDR1 and CDR2 sequences are MNHNS and SASEGT. The CDR3 DNA reads as TGTGCCAGCAGTGACCTCCGGGACAGGATTAATGAAAAACTGTTTTTT. It yields the protein CASSDLRDRINEKLFF.

The chain joins TRBV2 to TRBJ1-5, with 8 nucleotides matching TRBD1. The CDR3 consists of 14 residues. J was trimmed by 8 bases and V by 5 bases; bases with no gene match: 8. CDR1 and CDR2 (germline): SNHLY, FYNNEI. This CDR3 is CASSLTGAAKPQHF. CDR3 DNA sequence: TGTGCCAGCAGTTTGACAGGGGCCGCCAAGCCCCAGCATTTT.

The J gene is TRBJ2-3, the V gene TRBV7-3; 7 bases agree with TRBD1. CDR1 and CDR2 (germline): SGHTA, FQGTGA. Unmatched junction bases numbered 3, after V lost 4 bases and J lost 2 bases. This CDR3 is 14 amino acids long. The CDR3 spells CASSSGTATDTQYF. The CDR3 DNA sequence: TGTGCCAGCAGCTCTGGGACAGCCACAGATACGCAGTATTTT.

V and J are TRBV24-1 and TRBJ2-3; the D gene could be TRBD1 or TRBD2 (5 bases each). This CDR3 comprises 14 residues. CDR1 and CDR2 from the germline V gene are KGHDR and SFDVKD. Trimming took 4 bases from V and 4 from J, leaving 11 bases between them. CDR3 protein: CATSDPRGADTQYF. CDR3 sequence (DNA): TGTGCCACCAGTGACCCGAGAGGGGCAGATACGCAGTATTTT.

This chain links TRBV11-2 with TRBJ1-1, with 11 bases fitting TRBD1. This CDR3 is 16 amino acids long. The V and J ends lost 5 bases and 6 bases, in that order; junction bases with no gene match: 11. Germline-derived CDR1 and CDR2 are SGHAT and FQNNGV. CDR3 nucleotide sequence: TGTGCCAGCAGCCTCGGGACAGGGGGGACTTTAGCTGAAGCTTTCTTT. It is translated as CASSLGTGGTLAEAFF.

The V and J genes are TRBV15 and TRBJ1-2; 10 bases match TRBD1. This CDR3 is 16 amino acids long. Germline V CDR1 and CDR2: LNHNV, YYDKDF (reference sequence). Trimming at V came to 0 bases and at J to 6 bases, leaving 7 bases not matched to a gene. The CDR3 here is CATSRDEGQGKDGYTF. The CDR3 DNA follows: TGTGCCACCAGCAGAGATGAGGGACAGGGGAAAGATGGCTACACCTTC.

This rearrangement joins TRBV5-1 to TRBJ1-4, with 7 positions matching TRBD1. J lost 4 bases, V lost 0 bases, and 3 bases had no gene match. Germline assignment: CDR1 SGHRS and CDR2 YFSETQ. This CDR3 comprises 15 residues. The CDR3 here is CASSLVTGINEKLFF. In DNA, the CDR3 is TGCGCCAGCAGCTTGGTGACAGGGATTAATGAAAAACTGTTTTTT.

V usage is TRBV6-5 and J usage is TRBJ1-6, with D unclear. Germline V gene sequence: CDR1 MNHEY, CDR2 SVGAGI. The CDR3 has 15 amino acids. The V end lost 6 bases, the J end lost 1 base, and 10 bases lay between the germline ends. The CDR3 sequence: CASRTPESYNSPLHF. The CDR3 DNA reads as TGTGCCAGCAGGACTCCAGAGTCCTATAATTCACCCCTCCACTTT.

The genes are TRBV13 and TRBJ1-3; D unresolved. The CDR3 sequence is 16 residues long. Germline V gene sequence: CDR1 PRHDT, CDR2 FYEKMQ (reference sequence). Trimming took 2 bases from V and 2 from J, leaving 13 bases between them. For the CDR3, the DNA is TGTGCCAGCAGCTTAAGTGGCAGAGGTACTGGAAACACCATATATTTT. Translation gives CASSLSGRGTGNTIYF.

This clone turned up a few times. The chain recombines TRBV7-9 with TRBJ1-2; D uncertain. The ends were cut back, 2 bases at V and 2 bases at J, with 12 bases in the middle. CDR1 is SEHNR, CDR2 FQNEAQ, per germline (reference sequence). This CDR3 comprises 15 residues. The CDR3 nucleotides are TGTGCCAGCAGCTTATCCGAAGCCCTCAACTATGGCTACACCTTC. Protein sequence: CASSLSEALNYGYTF.

The chain couples TRBV6-4 to TRBJ2-1; 7 bases map to TRBD1. Per the germline V gene, CDR1 is MRHNA and CDR2 is SNTAGT. This CDR3 has 19 residues. Germline trimming cut 0 bases from V and 0 bases from J; bases unmatched to any gene: 11. Here the CDR3 DNA reads TGTGCCAGCAGTGACTCGAAAGCCCCTTCAGGGGGCTCCTACAATGAGCAGTTCTTC. The encoded protein is CASSDSKAPSGGSYNEQFF.

The chain joins TRBV11-2 to TRBJ1-1; D is unresolved. V was pared by 0 bases and J by 6 bases, with 11 bases between. The CDR3 is made up of 14 amino acids. The V gene's germline CDR1 is SGHAT and CDR2 FQNNGV. DNA for the CDR3: TGTGCCAGCAGCTTAGAGAGGGTGCGGGCTGAAGCTTTCTTT. This gives the protein CASSLERVRAEAFF.